The present entry profiles one TCR beta chain with its context. Its antigen is currently unknown. This record belongs to a study of T cells in localized non-small cell lung cancer. Overall study results and limits: Since sequencing was restricted to only one region of the tumor, intratumor heterogeneity remains a possibility. Researchers found a median 57 of the top 100 tumor clones in adjacent lung.

TCRdb keeps only in-frame clones here, not all; method: immunoSEQ multiplex PCR. The sample holds about 24,000 clones, 80% to 95% seen once. There are 14 residues in the CDR3. CDR1 is MNHEY, CDR2 SMNVEV, per germline (reference sequence). V was pared by 1 base and J by 4 bases, with 8 bases between. The V and J genes are TRBV27 and TRBJ2-1; no definite D call. The sample consisted of peripheral blood, taken before any cancer treatment. This sequence originates from a woman between 40 and 69 years old with stage I lung adenocarcinoma. The CDR3 DNA is TGTGCCAGCAGTTTATTCGCAGTATACAATGAGCAGTTCTTC. Amino acid sequence: CASSLFAVYNEQFF.